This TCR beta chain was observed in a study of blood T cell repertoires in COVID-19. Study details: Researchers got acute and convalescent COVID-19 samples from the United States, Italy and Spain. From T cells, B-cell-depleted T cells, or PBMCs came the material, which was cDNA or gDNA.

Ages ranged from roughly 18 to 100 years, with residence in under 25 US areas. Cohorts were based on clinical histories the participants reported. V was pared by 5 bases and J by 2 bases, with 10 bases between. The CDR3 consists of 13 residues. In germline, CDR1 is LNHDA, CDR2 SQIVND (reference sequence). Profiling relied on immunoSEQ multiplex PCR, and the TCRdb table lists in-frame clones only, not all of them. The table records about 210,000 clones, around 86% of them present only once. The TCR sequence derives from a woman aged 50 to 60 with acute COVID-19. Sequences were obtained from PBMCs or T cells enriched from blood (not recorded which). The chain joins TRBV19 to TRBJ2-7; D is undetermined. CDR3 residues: CASSLRATYEQYF. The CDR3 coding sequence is TGTGCCAGTAGTCTAAGAGCTACCTACGAGCAGTACTTC.